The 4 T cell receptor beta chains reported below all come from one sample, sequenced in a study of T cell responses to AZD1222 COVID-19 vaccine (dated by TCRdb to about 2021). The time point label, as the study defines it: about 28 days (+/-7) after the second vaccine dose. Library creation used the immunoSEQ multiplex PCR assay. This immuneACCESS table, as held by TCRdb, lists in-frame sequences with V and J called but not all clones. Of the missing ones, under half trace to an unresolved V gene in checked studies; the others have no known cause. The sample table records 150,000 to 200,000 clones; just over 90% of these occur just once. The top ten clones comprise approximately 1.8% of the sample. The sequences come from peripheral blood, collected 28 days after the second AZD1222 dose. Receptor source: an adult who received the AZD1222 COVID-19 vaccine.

The DNA of the CDR3 is TGTGCCAGCAGTTCCAATTATAGAGGGTATGGCTACACCTTC. Translating gives CASSSNYRGYGYTF. The chain carries TRBV2 and TRBJ1-2, with D unclear. This CDR3 contains 14 residues. Germline CDR1 and CDR2: SNHLY and FYNNEI. Deletions cut 5 bases from V and 5 bases from J, with 15 bases between.

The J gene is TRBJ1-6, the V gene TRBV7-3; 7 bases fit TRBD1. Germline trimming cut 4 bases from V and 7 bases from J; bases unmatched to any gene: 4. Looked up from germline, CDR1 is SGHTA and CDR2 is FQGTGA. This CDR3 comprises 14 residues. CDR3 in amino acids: CASSSTGRNSPLHF. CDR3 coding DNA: TGTGCCAGCAGCTCGACAGGGAGGAATTCACCCCTCCACTTT.

For the CDR3, the DNA is TGTGCCATCAGCGATGGGGACAGGAGCTCCTACGAGCAGTACTTC. Its translation: CAISDGDRSSYEQYF. The chain carries TRBV10-3 and TRBJ2-7; 8 bases agree with TRBD1. The germline gives CDR1 ENHRY, CDR2 SYGVKD. CDR3 length: 15 amino acids. V dropped 6 bases and J dropped 0; count of bases not matched to a gene: 7.

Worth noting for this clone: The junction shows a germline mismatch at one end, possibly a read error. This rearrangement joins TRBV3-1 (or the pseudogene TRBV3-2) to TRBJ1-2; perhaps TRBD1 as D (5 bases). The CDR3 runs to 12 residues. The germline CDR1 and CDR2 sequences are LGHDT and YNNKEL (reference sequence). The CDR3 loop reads CASSRRGLPTLF. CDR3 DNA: TGTGCCAGCAGCCGCCGGGGCCTACCTACACTATTC.